This T cell receptor beta chain came from a study of blood T cell repertoires in COVID-19. Whole-study context: The United States, Italy and Spain supplied acute and convalescent COVID-19 samples. Sources were T cells, B-cell-depleted T cells, or PBMCs; the material itself was cDNA or gDNA.

Seattle enrolled patients during active infection and tracked them longitudinally. The length of the CDR3 is 15 residues. V gave up 1 base and J gave up 9 bases, with 19 bases separating them. CDR1 and CDR2 (germline): KGHSH, LQKENI. Original handling: Reference gene primer amplification in the assay estimated nucleated cell counts. Assay: immunoSEQ multiplex PCR; the TCRdb copy retains only in-frame clones and omits some. V, J and clone size are those of that table, while D and trimming were read from the DNA. The table shows roughly 47,000 clones, with approximately 83% occurring only once. The sequence came from an elderly woman with COVID-19, enrolled during active disease. The sample comprised peripheral blood. J is TRBJ2-7 and V is TRBV18; tentatively, D is TRBD1 (6 bases). DNA of the CDR3: TGTGCCAGCTCACCACGCGGGCAGGGGATCCTGGGGCAGTACTTC. Its translation: CASSPRGQGILGQYF.